Detailed here is one T cell receptor beta chain. As yet, its antigen is unknown. This specimen comes from a study of CD8 T cells in ankylosing spondylitis. Study-level points and caveats: The authors reported significant enrichment of disease-linked clones in matched ankylosing spondylitis synovial fluid. Ankylosing spondylitis blood appeared to be characterized by a TCR beta motif of 8 or 9 highly homologous variants. A CD8+ phenotype characterized the disease-linked clones, which were relatively rare in peripheral blood.

The CDR3 consists of 15 residues. With V trimmed by 4 bases and J by 6 bases, 7 bases remained unmatched. From germline, CDR1 is SGHKS and CDR2 YYEKEE (reference sequence). Generation of TCR beta libraries employed quantitative 5'-RACE incorporating molecular barcodes. TCRdb fed the 5' RACE reads into MiXCR, producing one record per CDR3 protein. Counted here are tens of thousands of distinct CDR3 sequences, roughly 7.9% occurring once; the ten biggest clones make up nearly 30%. The J gene is TRBJ2-2, the V gene TRBV5-5; 9 bases line up with TRBD2. The receptor was isolated from a male donor with ankylosing spondylitis or in good health (not recorded which). Input material: blood. The CDR3 nucleotides read TGTGCCAGCAGCCTGGGGACTAGCCCCTCCGGGGAGCTGTTTTTT. Its translation: CASSLGTSPSGELFF.